The following is a T cell receptor beta chain sequence with its context. The V segment lost 4 bases and the J segment 6 bases; nucleotides outside the gene matches: 5. Germline lookup yields CDR1 MGHRA and CDR2 YSYEKL. The length of the CDR3 is 17 residues. Replicate PCRs for sorted subsets used approximately 190 ng DNA; this equaled 33,000 or so T cell genomes. Repertoires were generated with immunoSEQ multiplex PCR, while TCRdb's copy carries only in-frame clones and drops some. The sample has approximately 600,000 clones, 85% to 95% seen once. The sample belongs to a study of shared clonotypes between healthy human individuals. The naive CD8 population came from CD45RO-negative cells selected for CCR7, without terminally differentiated effector memory CD45RA+ cells.

The material sequenced was naive CD8+ T cells sorted from blood. This receptor was taken from a woman in her twenties or thirties in good health. The chain uses TRBV4-1 and TRBJ2-2; 16 bases map to TRBD2. CDR3 loop: CASSRGTSGRAPGELFF. CDR3 DNA sequence: TGCGCCAGCAGCCGGGGGACTAGCGGGAGGGCCCCCGGGGAGCTGTTTTTT.